Below are 32 T cell receptor beta chains sequenced from a single sample in a study of OX40 agonist ivuxolimab in advanced cancers. The assay was immunoSEQ multiplex PCR, and TCRdb's table has in-frame clones only and misses some. The sample contains 100,000 or so clones, 90% to 95% of which appear only once. The specimen comprised CD4+ or CD8+ T cells sorted from blood, sampled in a trial of the OX40 agonist ivuxolimab. The source is an adult with an advanced solid tumor such as melanoma, head and neck, liver or kidney cancer.

This chain links TRBV19 with TRBJ1-4; TRBD1 matches 12 bases. Germline lookup yields CDR1 LNHDA and CDR2 SQIVND (reference sequence). CDR3 length: 16 amino acids. The J segment lost 7 bases and the V segment lost 5 bases, leaving 8 bases of the junction unmatched. CDR3 sequence (DNA): TGTGCCAGTAGTTTCGGGACAGGGGGCGAGGGTGAAAAACTGTTTTTT. Encoded protein: CASSFGTGGEGEKLFF.

The rearrangement links TRBV11-1 to TRBJ1-2; the D gene is possibly TRBD1 (5 bases). The V end was cut by 6 bases, the J end by 0 bases, with 11 bases between. CDR1 and CDR2 from the germline V gene are SGHAT and FQDESV (reference sequence). This CDR3 comprises 14 residues. The CDR3 loop reads CASRGRATNYGYTF. DNA for the CDR3: TGTGCCAGCAGGGGCAGGGCGACTAACTATGGCTACACCTTC.

The rearrangement links TRBV25-1 to TRBJ2-2, with D uncertain. Trimming removed 1 base from V and 6 bases from J, with 9 bases in between. This CDR3 is built from 14 residues. Germline CDR1 is MGHDK and CDR2 is SYGVNS. The CDR3 sequence is CASSEFGTSGELFF. Here the CDR3 DNA reads TGTGCCAGCAGTGAATTTGGTACTTCCGGGGAGCTGTTTTTT. Together with reference TRBV25-1 and TRBJ2-2, the CDR3 gives the full variable domain: EADIYQTPRYLVIGTGKKITLECSQTMGHDKMYWYQQDPGMELHLIHYSYGVNSTEKGDLSSESTVSRIRTEHFPLTLESARPSHTSQYLCASSEFGTSGELFFGEGSRLTVL.

The chain couples TRBV5-4 to TRBJ1-1; 7 bases line up with TRBD1. Per the germline V gene, CDR1 is SGHNT and CDR2 is YYREEE (reference sequence). J gave up 5 bases and V 6 bases, and 10 bases lay outside the gene matches. The CDR3 consists of 14 residues. CDR3: CASMRSRGATEAFF. In nucleotides, the CDR3 is TGTGCCAGCATGCGGAGCAGGGGGGCAACTGAAGCTTTCTTT. Drawing the rest from reference TRBV5-4 and TRBJ1-1, the complete variable domain is ETGVTQSPTHLIKTRGQQVTLRCSSQSGHNTVSWYQQALGQGPQFIFQYYREEENGRGNFPPRFSGLQFPNYSSELNVNALELDDSALYLCASMRSRGATEAFFGQGTRLTVV.

The chain links TRBV19 to TRBJ1-1; D not certain. V was pared by 5 bases and J by 2 bases, with 6 bases between. The CDR3 is 12 residues long. Germline values: CDR1 LNHDA, CDR2 SQIVND (reference sequence). This CDR3 is CASSALNTEAFF. Here the CDR3 DNA reads TGTGCCAGTAGTGCCTTAAACACTGAAGCTTTCTTT. The full variable domain, completed using reference TRBV19 and TRBJ1-1, is DGGITQSPKYLFRKEGQNVTLSCEQNLNHDAMYWYRQDPGQGLRLIYYSQIVNDFQKGDIAEGYSVSREKKESFPLTVTSAQKNPTAFYLCASSALNTEAFFGQGTRLTVV.

This rearrangement joins TRBV6-6 to TRBJ1-1, with 7 nucleotides matching TRBD1. Trimming took 6 bases from V and 8 from J; bases not matched to a gene: 18. The CDR3 has 16 residues. The V gene's germline CDR1 is MNHNY and CDR2 SVGAGI (reference sequence). The CDR3 protein is CASRNTKGASLREAFF. The DNA of the CDR3 is TGTGCCAGCAGAAACACCAAGGGGGCCTCTTTACGAGAAGCTTTCTTT.

The V gene is TRBV4-2, the J gene TRBJ2-7; D may be TRBD2 (5 bases). V was trimmed by 1 base and J by 3 bases, leaving 16 bases between them. CDR1 LGHNA and CDR2 YNFKEQ come from the germline V gene. CDR3 size: 16 residues. The CDR3 nucleotides read TGTGCCAGCAGCCAAGCGGTGGGAGAGGGATACTACGAGCAGTACTTC. It is translated as CASSQAVGEGYYEQYF.

The chain combines TRBV18 with TRBJ2-7, with D uncertain. The germline CDR1 and CDR2 sequences are KGHSH and LQKENI. The V end lost 2 bases, the J end lost 2 bases, and 7 bases lay between the germline ends. The CDR3 length is 13 residues. The chain's CDR3 is CASSPVRTYEQYF. CDR3 in DNA: TGTGCCAGCTCACCAGTCAGAACCTACGAGCAGTACTTC.

This sequence joins TRBV5-1 and TRBJ2-5, with 10 bases that match TRBD2. The ends lost 0 bases at V and 1 base at J; junction bases unmatched: 3. Germline V gene sequence: CDR1 SGHRS, CDR2 YFSETQ. There are 16 residues in the CDR3. In nucleotides, the CDR3 is TGCGCCAGCAGCTTGGAGGCTAGCGGGGGCCAAGAGACCCAGTACTTC. Protein: CASSLEASGGQETQYF.

The genes are TRBV19 and TRBJ1-2; 9 bases are a match to TRBD1. Trimming cost V 3 bases and J 4 bases; bases outside gene matches: 6. The CDR3 totals 15 residues. Germline CDR1 and CDR2: LNHDA and SQIVND (reference sequence). In DNA, the CDR3 is TGTGCCAGTAGTATCAGGACAGGGGAGGCCTATGGCTACACCTTC. The encoded protein is CASSIRTGEAYGYTF.

V and J are TRBV9 and TRBJ2-2; D may be TRBD1 (6 bases). This CDR3 is built from 14 residues. Looked up from germline, CDR1 is SGDLS and CDR2 is YYNGEE. V gave up 0 bases and J gave up 3 bases, with 6 bases separating them. The CDR3 protein is CASSVAGDTGELFF. CDR3 in DNA: TGTGCCAGCAGCGTAGCAGGGGACACCGGGGAGCTGTTTTTT.

The CDR3 here is CASSLRGGETANYGYTF. The DNA of the CDR3 is TGTGCCAGCAGCTTAAGAGGGGGCGAAACAGCTAACTATGGCTACACCTTC. The chain carries TRBV11-3 and TRBJ1-2; TRBD1 agrees at 7 bases. This CDR3 contains 17 residues. Per the germline V gene, CDR1 is SGHNT and CDR2 is YENEEA. Losses at the gene ends were 2 bases for V and 0 bases for J; bases not matched to a gene: 9.

The chain couples TRBV11-2 to TRBJ2-2; D gene uncertain. The CDR3 has 15 residues. CDR1 is SGHAT, CDR2 FQNNGV, per germline. The ends were cut back, 0 bases at V and 0 bases at J, with 5 bases in the middle. The CDR3 spells CASSLDPTNTGELFF. The CDR3 DNA is TGTGCCAGCAGCTTAGATCCTACGAACACCGGGGAGCTGTTTTTT.

The chain recombines TRBV19 with TRBJ2-7; TRBD2 agrees at 7 bases. Per the germline V gene, CDR1 is LNHDA and CDR2 is SQIVND (reference sequence). The CDR3 has 15 residues. Trimming removed 1 base from V and 2 bases from J; junction bases left unmatched: 5. CDR3 loop: CASSIVGAGTYEQYF. The CDR3, as DNA: TGTGCCAGTAGTATAGTCGGAGCGGGGACCTACGAGCAGTACTTC.

This chain links TRBV6-7 with TRBJ2-7; D not certain. TRBV6-7 has ORF status, its function being uncertain. The V and J ends lost 6 bases and 3 bases respectively, with 21 bases between them. CDR3 length: 16 amino acids. Written as DNA, the CDR3 is TGTGCCAGCAGCTCCCCGACCGGGCAAGTTAGCTACGAGCAGTACTTC. Amino acids: CASSSPTGQVSYEQYF.

The V gene is TRBV9, the J gene TRBJ1-4; D perhaps matches TRBD1 (5 bases). The CDR3 extends over 15 amino acids. V was clipped by 0 bases and J by 3 bases, with 9 bases between them. Germline loops: CDR1 SGDLS, CDR2 YYNGEE. The CDR3 DNA is TGTGCCAGCAGCGTAGCGACAGAACCTAATGAAAAACTGTTTTTT. Its translation is CASSVATEPNEKLFF.

This clone was recorded once. J is TRBJ1-1 and V is TRBV6-5, with D unresolved. The length of the CDR3 is 14 residues. The V gene's germline CDR1 is MNHEY and CDR2 SVGAGI. V shed 10 bases and J shed 0 bases, with 15 bases lying between them. CDR3 protein: CATSRANMNTEAFF. CDR3 DNA sequence: TGTGCCACTAGCCGAGCGAACATGAACACTGAAGCTTTCTTT.

This clone was picked up one time. CDR3 protein: CASSLDVSRGRYSYNEQFF. The CDR3 nucleotides read TGTGCCAGCAGCTTAGATGTATCCAGGGGCCGTTACTCCTACAATGAGCAGTTCTTC. This chain links TRBV11-3 with TRBJ2-1; tentative D call: TRBD1 (6 bases). Between the trimmed V and J ends, which lost 0 bases and 0 bases, there was a span of 18 bases. CDR1 is SGHNT, CDR2 YENEEA, per germline. This CDR3 has 19 residues.

The J gene is TRBJ2-4, the V gene TRBV2; D ambiguous. V gave up 3 bases and J gave up 6 bases, with 9 bases separating them. Germline V gene lookup returns CDR1 SNHLY and CDR2 FYNNEI. The CDR3 has 13 amino acids. CDR3 sequence: CASSDGFRNIQYF. Written as DNA, the CDR3 is TGTGCCAGCAGTGATGGTTTCCGAAACATTCAGTACTTC.

As for this clone: The identical CDR3 is also encoded by other nucleotide sequences in the sample. V and J are TRBV30 and TRBJ2-7, with D hard to call. Germline lookup yields CDR1 GTSNPN and CDR2 SVGIG (reference sequence). The CDR3 has 14 residues. Trimming pared 4 bases from V and 0 bases from J, leaving 13 bases between. DNA for the CDR3: TGTGCCTGGAAAACCGTCCTCAGCTCCTACGAGCAGTACTTC. Amino acids: CAWKTVLSSYEQYF.

The chain joins TRBV27 to TRBJ2-1; tentatively, D is TRBD1 (6 bases). Germline CDR1 reads MNHEY; CDR2 reads SMNVEV (reference sequence). Trimming removed 6 bases from V and 2 bases from J, with 14 bases in between. The CDR3 loop spans 15 amino acids. CDR3 DNA sequence: TGTGCCAGCAGGGGCAGGGGTATCGCCTACAATGAGCAGTTCTTC. Encoded protein: CASRGRGIAYNEQFF.

This clone was observed a single time. The chain employs TRBV30 and TRBJ1-2; 9 positions match TRBD1. Germline V lookup: CDR1 GTSNPN, CDR2 SVGIG (reference sequence). The CDR3 totals 14 residues. V was clipped by 0 bases and J by 4 bases; unmatched bases: 3. The CDR3 sequence: CAWSVTGGGYGYTF. CDR3 coding DNA: TGTGCCTGGAGTGTAACAGGGGGCGGCTATGGCTACACCTTC.

The chain combines TRBV6-6 with TRBJ1-6, with unresolved D. The CDR3 sequence is 15 residues long. Germline V lookup: CDR1 MNHNY, CDR2 SVGAGI (reference sequence). The V end was cut by 1 base, the J end by 0 bases, with 4 bases between. DNA for the CDR3: TGTGCCAGCAGTTACTACAGCTCCTATAATTCACCCCTCCACTTT. It is translated as CASSYYSSYNSPLHF.

This chain joins TRBV7-2 and TRBJ2-5, with 9 nucleotides matching TRBD1. CDR1 is SGHTA, CDR2 FQGNSA, per germline. The J segment lost 5 bases and the V segment lost 1 base, leaving 8 bases of the junction unmatched. The CDR3 contains 16 residues. The CDR3 DNA reads TGTGCCAGCAGCTTAGTCCGGACAGGGGAGTCGGAGACCCAGTACTTC. It is translated as CASSLVRTGESETQYF.

The CDR3 loop reads CASSGTGTSLYEQYF. The CDR3 DNA reads TGTGCCAGCAGTGGGACAGGGACATCACTTTACGAGCAGTACTTC. The chain couples TRBV25-1 to TRBJ2-7; TRBD1 matches 8 bases. After removal of 4 bases from V and 4 bases from J, the junction contained 9 bases not matched to a gene. The CDR3 is made up of 15 amino acids. In germline, CDR1 is MGHDK, CDR2 SYGVNS.

The chain has TRBV11-3 and TRBJ2-7, with 9 positions matching TRBD2. After removal of 5 bases from V and 8 bases from J, the junction contained 16 bases not matched to a gene. The CDR3 loop spans 16 amino acids. The V gene's germline CDR1 is SGHNT and CDR2 YENEEA. The DNA of the CDR3 is TGTGCCAGCAGCCCTACCGGGGGTAGCGGGAGCACAAAGCAGTACTTC. Encoded protein: CASSPTGGSGSTKQYF.

The J gene is TRBJ2-3, the V gene TRBV5-6; D ambiguous. This CDR3 has 15 amino acids. CDR1 SGHDT and CDR2 YYEEEE come from the germline V gene. The ends were cut back, 0 bases at V and 1 base at J, with 9 bases in the middle. The CDR3 DNA is TGTGCCAGCAGCTTGGGGTGGGCGGGCACAGATACGCAGTATTTT. Its translation: CASSLGWAGTDTQYF. The whole variable domain, remainder taken from reference TRBV5-6 and TRBJ2-3, is DAGVTQSPTHLIKTRGQQVTLRCSPKSGHDTVSWYQQALGQGPQFIFQYYEEEERQRGNFPDRFSGHQFPNYSSELNVNALLLGDSALYLCASSLGWAGTDTQYFGPGTRLTVL.

In DNA form, the CDR3 reads TGTGCCATCAGCCGAGCGGGGACTAGCGGCAATGAGCAGTTCTTC. Its protein product is CAISRAGTSGNEQFF. V usage is TRBV10-3 and J usage is TRBJ2-1, with 11 bases matching TRBD2. Germline lookup yields CDR1 ENHRY and CDR2 SYGVKD. Trimming took 6 bases from V and 6 from J; bases not matched to a gene: 7. The CDR3 length is 15 residues.

The chain links TRBV6-6 to TRBJ2-1; no definite D call. Trimming cost V 2 bases and J 5 bases, with 10 bases left between them. Germline CDR1 and CDR2: MNHNY and SVGAGI (reference sequence). The CDR3 spans 14 residues. CDR3 coding DNA: TGTGCCAGCAGTTACCCTAGTGGTGACAATGAGCAGTTCTTC. As protein: CASSYPSGDNEQFF.

The chain employs TRBV6-5 and TRBJ2-7, with D possibly being TRBD2 (5 bases). CDR3 size: 13 residues. V gave up 0 bases and J gave up 7 bases, with 10 bases separating them. Germline CDR1 MNHEY, CDR2 SVGAGI. CDR3 loop: CASSYSTMREQYF. In DNA form, the CDR3 reads TGTGCCAGCAGTTACTCGACTATGAGGGAGCAGTACTTC.

The chain employs TRBV5-5 and TRBJ2-7; 10 bases map to TRBD2. V lost 0 bases to trimming and J lost 1 base; unmatched junction nucleotides: 4. CDR3 length equals 16 residues. CDR1 and CDR2 (germline): SGHKS, YYEKEE (reference sequence). The CDR3 DNA follows: TGTGCCAGCAGCTTGGGGACTAGCGGTAGGTCCTACGAGCAGTACTTC. Protein: CASSLGTSGRSYEQYF.

The CDR3 reads CASSPRGATRPEEFF. CDR3 in DNA: TGTGCCAGCAGCCCGCGAGGGGCGACTCGACCTGAAGAGTTCTTC. The chain recombines TRBV7-4 with TRBJ2-1; D could derive from TRBD1 or TRBD2 (5 bases each). The CDR3 has 15 residues. The V end lost 5 bases, the J end lost 14 bases, and 25 bases lay between the germline ends. Germline V lookup: CDR1 SGHVT, CDR2 SQSDAQ.